Following are 15 T cell receptor beta chains from one sample sequenced in a study of blood T cell repertoires in COVID-19. Here immunoSEQ multiplex PCR was the method, and the copy in TCRdb shows in-frame clones only, minus some. The table shows approximately 330,000 clones, with approximately 86% occurring only once. The sample taken for sequencing was peripheral blood. Receptors were obtained from a man younger than 40 with COVID-19, enrolled during active disease.

This clone appeared once. The J gene is TRBJ1-5, the V gene TRBV7-9, with a weak D call TRBD1 (5 bases). The CDR3 has 16 residues. The germline CDR1 and CDR2 sequences are SEHNR and FQNEAQ (reference sequence). V was cut by 0 bases and J by 8 bases, with 17 bases left in between. This chain's CDR3 is CASSLAGDSEFEPQHF. For the CDR3, the DNA is TGTGCCAGCAGCTTAGCTGGGGACTCGGAATTTGAGCCCCAGCATTTT.

CDR3 sequence reads: CASSLGGVSYEQYF. In nucleotides, the CDR3 is TGCGCCAGCAGCTTGGGGGGAGTCTCCTACGAGCAGTACTTC. The J gene is TRBJ2-7, the V gene TRBV5-1, with D possibly TRBD2 on 5 matching bases. In germline, CDR1 is SGHRS, CDR2 YFSETQ. CDR3 length: 14 amino acids. Trimming took off 0 bases at V and 0 bases at J, with 7 bases between the two ends.

In its sample, this clone was seen once. V usage is TRBV18 and J usage is TRBJ1-5; a possible D gene is TRBD1 (5 bases). V was pared by 3 bases and J by 4 bases, with 19 bases between. Per the germline V gene, CDR1 is KGHSH and CDR2 is LQKENI. The CDR3 totals 17 residues. CDR3 DNA: TGTGCCAGCTCACCTAATCACCCAGGGAAGATGAATCAGCCCCAGCATTTT. Protein sequence: CASSPNHPGKMNQPQHF. Together with reference TRBV18 and TRBJ1-5, the CDR3 gives the full variable domain: NAGVMQNPRHLVRRRGQEARLRCSPMKGHSHVYWYRQLPEEGLKFMVYLQKENIIDESGMPKERFSAEFPKEGPSILRIQQVVRGDSAAYFCASSPNHPGKMNQPQHFGDGTRLSIL.

The J gene is TRBJ1-1, the V gene TRBV9, with D perhaps TRBD1 (6 bases). The CDR3 runs 16 residues. Germline V gene data show CDR1 as SGDLS and CDR2 as YYNGEE. Trimming pared 1 base from V and 0 bases from J, leaving 13 bases between. The DNA of the CDR3 is TGTGCCAGCAGCGTAAGTAGGGACACAGTGAACACTGAAGCTTTCTTT. This gives the protein CASSVSRDTVNTEAFF.

The chain uses TRBV19 and TRBJ1-2; D is uncertain. The V and J ends lost 7 bases and 1 base respectively, with 13 bases between them. CDR1 LNHDA and CDR2 SQIVND come from the germline V gene (reference sequence). The CDR3 has 14 residues. The CDR3 sequence: CASTLWEGNYGYTF. CDR3 bases: TGTGCCAGTACCCTATGGGAGGGTAACTATGGCTACACCTTC.

The V gene is TRBV7-3, the J gene TRBJ2-7; D unclear. The germline CDR1 and CDR2 sequences are SGHTA and FQGTGA. The CDR3 has 13 residues. Trimming took 1 base from V and 6 from J, leaving 10 bases between them. CDR3 in amino acids: CASSLNGYSEQYF. The CDR3 DNA reads TGTGCCAGCAGCTTAAATGGTTACAGCGAGCAGTACTTC.

The rearrangement uses TRBV5-4 and TRBJ2-1, with D possibly being TRBD2 (6 bases). Between the trimmed V and J ends, which lost 5 bases and 3 bases, there was a span of 9 bases. This CDR3 has 13 amino acids. The germline CDR1 and CDR2 sequences are SGHNT and YYREEE (reference sequence). The CDR3 reads CASSMDYYNEQFF. The CDR3 DNA sequence: TGTGCCAGCAGTATGGACTACTACAATGAGCAGTTCTTC.

This chain's CDR3 is CASSDAGGRVIETQYF. CDR3 coding DNA: TGTGCCAGCAGCGACGCAGGGGGCCGCGTAATAGAGACCCAGTACTTC. The V gene is TRBV5-4, the J gene TRBJ2-5; 8 nucleotides agree with TRBD1. Germline V gene lookup returns CDR1 SGHNT and CDR2 YYREEE (reference sequence). This CDR3 spans 16 amino acids. Trimming took 4 bases from V and 4 from J; bases not matched to a gene: 12.

The chain carries TRBV9 and TRBJ2-3; 7 nucleotides align to TRBD2. After removal of 4 bases from V and 2 bases from J, the junction contained 13 bases not matched to a gene. The CDR3 is 17 amino acids. Looked up from germline, CDR1 is SGDLS and CDR2 is YYNGEE. For the CDR3, the DNA is TGTGCCAGCAGCCCAGCTACAGGACTAGGGAACACAGATACGCAGTATTTT. It translates to CASSPATGLGNTDTQYF.

The J gene is TRBJ2-5, the V gene TRBV25-1, with 9 bases matching TRBD1. This CDR3 comprises 18 residues. In germline, CDR1 is MGHDK, CDR2 SYGVNS. With V trimmed by 5 bases and J by 5 bases, 18 bases remained unmatched. CDR3 in DNA: TGTGCCAGCAGTAAGGGGGCCGTTTCGGGACAGGGTGTCGAGACCCAGTACTTC. Its translation is CASSKGAVSGQGVETQYF.

The CDR3 sequence: CASSQAWGQGKYEQYF. In nucleotides, the CDR3 is TGTGCCAGCAGCCAAGCGTGGGGACAGGGGAAATACGAGCAGTACTTC. V and J are TRBV3-1 (or the pseudogene TRBV3-2) and TRBJ2-7; 10 bases match TRBD1. Per the germline V gene, CDR1 is LGHDT and CDR2 is YNNKEL (reference sequence). With 1 base clipped from V and 4 bases from J, the junction kept 7 bases outside the gene matches. The CDR3 totals 16 residues.

This clone was observed a handful of times. The chain joins TRBV7-2 to TRBJ2-7; 8 bases map to TRBD1. CDR1 is SGHTA, CDR2 FQGNSA, per germline. The junction had 9 bases not matched to a gene; V was cut back by 1 base and J by 4 bases. The CDR3 contains 16 residues. The chain's CDR3 is CASSLVLGRGQYEQYF. The CDR3 coding sequence is TGTGCCAGCAGCTTAGTGCTTGGCAGGGGGCAATACGAGCAGTACTTC.

The rearrangement uses TRBV5-6 and TRBJ1-1; D is possibly TRBD1 (6 bases). Trimming took off 1 base at V and 6 bases at J, with 16 bases between the two ends. The CDR3 consists of 15 residues. Per the germline V gene, CDR1 is SGHDT and CDR2 is YYEEEE. This CDR3 is CASSLFGDRYAEAFF. CDR3 nucleotide sequence: TGTGCCAGCAGCTTGTTTGGCGACAGGTATGCTGAAGCTTTCTTT.

A few counts support this clone. Other DNA sequences in this specimen translate into the identical CDR3. This chain joins TRBV6-5 and TRBJ1-5, with 7 bases matching TRBD1. Losses at the gene ends were 2 bases for V and 5 bases for J; bases not matched to a gene: 6. The CDR3 is 15 amino acids. The germline V gene has CDR1 MNHEY and CDR2 SVGAGI. The CDR3 region is CASSYTSGTDQPQHF. The CDR3 DNA reads as TGTGCCAGCAGTTACACCTCCGGGACAGATCAGCCCCAGCATTTT.

The rearrangement links TRBV19 to TRBJ1-3; D is ambiguous. CDR1 is LNHDA and CDR2 is SQIVND in the germline V gene (reference sequence). There are 13 residues in the CDR3. Trimming stripped 3 bases from V and 8 bases from J, with 11 bases between. CDR3 protein: CASSMSRVDTIYF. The CDR3 coding sequence is TGTGCCAGTAGTATGTCCCGCGTGGACACCATATATTTT.